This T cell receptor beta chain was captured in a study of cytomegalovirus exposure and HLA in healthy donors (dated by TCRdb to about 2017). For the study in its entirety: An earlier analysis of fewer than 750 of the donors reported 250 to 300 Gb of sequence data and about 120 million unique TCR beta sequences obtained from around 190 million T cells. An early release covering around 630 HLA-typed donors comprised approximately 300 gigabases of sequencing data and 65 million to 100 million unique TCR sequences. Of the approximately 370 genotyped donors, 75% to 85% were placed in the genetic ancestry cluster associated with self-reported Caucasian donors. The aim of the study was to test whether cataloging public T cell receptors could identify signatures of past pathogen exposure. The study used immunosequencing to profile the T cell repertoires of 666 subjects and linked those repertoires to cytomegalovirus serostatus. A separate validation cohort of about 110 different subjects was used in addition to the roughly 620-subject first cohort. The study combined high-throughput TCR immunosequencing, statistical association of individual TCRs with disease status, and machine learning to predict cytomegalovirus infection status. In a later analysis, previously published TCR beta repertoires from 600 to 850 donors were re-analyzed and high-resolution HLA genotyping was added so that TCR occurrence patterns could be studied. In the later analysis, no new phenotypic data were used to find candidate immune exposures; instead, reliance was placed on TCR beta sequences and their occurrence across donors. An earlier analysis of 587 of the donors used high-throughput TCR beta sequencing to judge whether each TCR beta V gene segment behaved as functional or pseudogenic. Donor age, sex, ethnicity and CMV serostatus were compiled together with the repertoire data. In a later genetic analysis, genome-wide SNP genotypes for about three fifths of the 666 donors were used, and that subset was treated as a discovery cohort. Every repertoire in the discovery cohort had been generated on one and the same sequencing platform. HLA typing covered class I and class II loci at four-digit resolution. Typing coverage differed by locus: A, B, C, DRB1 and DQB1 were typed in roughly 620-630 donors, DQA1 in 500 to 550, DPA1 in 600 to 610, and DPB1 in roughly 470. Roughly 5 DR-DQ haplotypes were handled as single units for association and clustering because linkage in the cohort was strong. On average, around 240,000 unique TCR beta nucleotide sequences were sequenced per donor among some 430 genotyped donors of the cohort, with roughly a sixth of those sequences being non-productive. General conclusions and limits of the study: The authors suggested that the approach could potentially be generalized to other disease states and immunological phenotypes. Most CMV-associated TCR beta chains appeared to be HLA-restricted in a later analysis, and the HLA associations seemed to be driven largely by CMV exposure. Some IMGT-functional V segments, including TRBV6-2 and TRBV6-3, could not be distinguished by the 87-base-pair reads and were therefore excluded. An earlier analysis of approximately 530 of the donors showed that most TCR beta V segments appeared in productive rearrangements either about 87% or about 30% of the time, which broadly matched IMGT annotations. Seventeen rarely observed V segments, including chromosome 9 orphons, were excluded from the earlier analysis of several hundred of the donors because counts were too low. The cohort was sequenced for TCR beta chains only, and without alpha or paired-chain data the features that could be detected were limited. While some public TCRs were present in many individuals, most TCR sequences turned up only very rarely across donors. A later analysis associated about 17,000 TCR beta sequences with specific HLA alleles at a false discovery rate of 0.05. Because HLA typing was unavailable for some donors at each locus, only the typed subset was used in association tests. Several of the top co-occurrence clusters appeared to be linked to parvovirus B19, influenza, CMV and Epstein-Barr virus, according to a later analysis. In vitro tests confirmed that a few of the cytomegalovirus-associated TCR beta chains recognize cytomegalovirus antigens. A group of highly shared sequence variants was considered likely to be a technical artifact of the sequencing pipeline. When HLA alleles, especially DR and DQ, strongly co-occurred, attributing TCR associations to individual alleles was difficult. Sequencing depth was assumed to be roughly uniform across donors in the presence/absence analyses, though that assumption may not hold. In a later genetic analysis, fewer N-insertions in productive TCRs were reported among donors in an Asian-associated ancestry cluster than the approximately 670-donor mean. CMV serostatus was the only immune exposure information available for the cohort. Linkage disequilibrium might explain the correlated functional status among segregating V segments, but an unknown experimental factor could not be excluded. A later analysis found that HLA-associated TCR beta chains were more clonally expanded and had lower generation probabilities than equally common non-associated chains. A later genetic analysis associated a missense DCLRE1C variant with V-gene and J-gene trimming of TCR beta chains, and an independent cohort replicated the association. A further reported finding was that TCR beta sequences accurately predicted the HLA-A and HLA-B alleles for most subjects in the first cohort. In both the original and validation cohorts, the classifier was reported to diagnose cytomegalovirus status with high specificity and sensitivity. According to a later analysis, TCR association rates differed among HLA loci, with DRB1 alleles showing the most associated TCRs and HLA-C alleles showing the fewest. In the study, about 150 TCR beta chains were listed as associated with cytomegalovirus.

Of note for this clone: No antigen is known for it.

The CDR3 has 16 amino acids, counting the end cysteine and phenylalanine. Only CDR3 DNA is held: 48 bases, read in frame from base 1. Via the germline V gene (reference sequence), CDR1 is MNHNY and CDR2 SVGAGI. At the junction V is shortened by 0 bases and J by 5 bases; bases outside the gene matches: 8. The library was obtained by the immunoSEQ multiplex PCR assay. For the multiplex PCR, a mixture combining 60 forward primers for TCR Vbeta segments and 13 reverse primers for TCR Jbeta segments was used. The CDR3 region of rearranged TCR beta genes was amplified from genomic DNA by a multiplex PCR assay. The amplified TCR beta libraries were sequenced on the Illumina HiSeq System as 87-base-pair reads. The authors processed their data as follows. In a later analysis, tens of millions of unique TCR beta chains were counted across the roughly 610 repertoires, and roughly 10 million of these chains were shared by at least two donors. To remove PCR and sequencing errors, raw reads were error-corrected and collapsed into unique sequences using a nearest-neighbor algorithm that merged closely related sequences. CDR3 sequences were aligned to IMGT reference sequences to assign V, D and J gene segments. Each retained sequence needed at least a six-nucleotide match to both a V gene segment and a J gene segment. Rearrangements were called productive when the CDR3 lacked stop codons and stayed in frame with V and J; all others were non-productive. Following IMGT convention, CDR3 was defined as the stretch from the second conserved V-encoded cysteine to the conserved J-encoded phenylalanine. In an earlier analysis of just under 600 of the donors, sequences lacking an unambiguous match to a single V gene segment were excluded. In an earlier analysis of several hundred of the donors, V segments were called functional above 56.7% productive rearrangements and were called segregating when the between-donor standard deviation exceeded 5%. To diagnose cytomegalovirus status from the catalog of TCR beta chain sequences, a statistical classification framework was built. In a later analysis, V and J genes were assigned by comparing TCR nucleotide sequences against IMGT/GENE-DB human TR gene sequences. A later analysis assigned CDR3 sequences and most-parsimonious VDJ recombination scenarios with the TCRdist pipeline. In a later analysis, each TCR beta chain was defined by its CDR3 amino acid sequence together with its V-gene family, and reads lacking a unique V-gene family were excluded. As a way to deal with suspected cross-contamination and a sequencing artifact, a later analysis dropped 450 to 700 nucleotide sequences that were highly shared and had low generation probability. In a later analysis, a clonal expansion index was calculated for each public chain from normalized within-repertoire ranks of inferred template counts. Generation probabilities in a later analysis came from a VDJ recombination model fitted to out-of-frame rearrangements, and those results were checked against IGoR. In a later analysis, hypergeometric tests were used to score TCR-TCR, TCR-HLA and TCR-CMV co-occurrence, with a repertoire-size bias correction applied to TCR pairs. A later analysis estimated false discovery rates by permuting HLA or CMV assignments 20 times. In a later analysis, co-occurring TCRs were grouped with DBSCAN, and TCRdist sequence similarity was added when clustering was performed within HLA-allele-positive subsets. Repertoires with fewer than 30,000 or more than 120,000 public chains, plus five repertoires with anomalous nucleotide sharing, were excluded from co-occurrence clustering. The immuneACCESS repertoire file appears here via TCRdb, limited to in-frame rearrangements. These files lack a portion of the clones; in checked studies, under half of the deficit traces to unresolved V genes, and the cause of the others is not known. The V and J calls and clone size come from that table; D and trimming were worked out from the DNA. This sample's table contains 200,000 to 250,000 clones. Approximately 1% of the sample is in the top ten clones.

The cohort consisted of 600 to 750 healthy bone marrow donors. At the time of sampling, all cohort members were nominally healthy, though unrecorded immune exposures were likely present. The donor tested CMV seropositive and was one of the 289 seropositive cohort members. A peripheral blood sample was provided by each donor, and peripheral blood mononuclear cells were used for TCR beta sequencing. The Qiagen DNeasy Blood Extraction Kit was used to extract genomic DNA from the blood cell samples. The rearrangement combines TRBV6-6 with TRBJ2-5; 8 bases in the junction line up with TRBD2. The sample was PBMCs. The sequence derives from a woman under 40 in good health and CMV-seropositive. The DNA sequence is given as TGTGCCAGCAGTTACTCGAAGTCGGGAGGGTGGGAGACCCAGTACTTC. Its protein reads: CASSYSKSGGWETQYF.